These 15 T cell receptor beta chains were all obtained from the same sample, sequenced in a study of blood T cell repertoires in COVID-19. The repertoire was sequenced with immunoSEQ multiplex PCR; TCRdb's copy has only in-frame clones and lacks some. This table holds 350,000 to 550,000 clones, around 89% found once. The sequenced material came from peripheral blood. The receptors were sampled from a woman aged 25 to 45 with acute or convalescent COVID-19.

The chain is built from TRBV9 and TRBJ1-6; a weak D match, TRBD1 (5 bases). CDR3 size: 15 residues. Germline-derived CDR1 and CDR2 are SGDLS and YYNGEE. V was cut by 0 bases and J by 6 bases, with 10 bases left in between. CDR3 amino acids: CASSVEGESNSPLHF. The CDR3 DNA reads as TGTGCCAGCAGCGTAGAAGGGGAAAGTAATTCACCCCTCCACTTT. The full variable domain, its missing parts supplied by reference TRBV9 and TRBJ1-6, is DSGVTQTPKHLITATGQRVTLRCSPRSGDLSVYWYQQSLDQGLQFLIQYYNGEERAKGNILERFSAQQFPDLHSELNLSSLELGDSALYFCASSVEGESNSPLHFGNGTRLTVT.

The chain links TRBV10-3 to TRBJ2-1, with 10 bases that match TRBD2. V gave up 10 bases and J gave up 4 bases; unmatched junction bases: 10. Germline V CDR1 and CDR2: ENHRY, SYGVKD. The CDR3 has 15 amino acids. CDR3 residues: CATTSGEDPYNEQFF. CDR3 sequence (DNA): TGTGCCACCACTAGCGGGGAGGACCCTTACAATGAGCAGTTCTTC.

V and J are TRBV24-1 and TRBJ2-6; no definite D call. From germline, CDR1 is KGHDR and CDR2 SFDVKD. Trimming took off 3 bases at V and 1 base at J, with 6 bases between the two ends. The CDR3 covers 15 residues. For the CDR3, the DNA is TGTGCCACCAGTGATCAGGCGTCTGGGGCCAACGTCCTGACTTTC. It translates to CATSDQASGANVLTF.

The chain combines TRBV27 with TRBJ2-2; D possibly corresponds to TRBD2 (5 bases). Deletions cut 3 bases from V and 5 bases from J, with 13 bases between. The germline V gene encodes CDR1 MNHEY and CDR2 SMNVEV (reference sequence). This CDR3 contains 15 residues. The CDR3 DNA reads TGTGCCAGCAGTTTGTTAGCGACACGTACCGGGGAGCTGTTTTTT. It yields the protein CASSLLATRTGELFF.

The genes are TRBV19 and TRBJ2-3; 8 bases align to TRBD1. The trim removed 7 bases at V and 2 bases at J, leaving 5 bases unmatched. CDR1 is LNHDA, CDR2 SQIVND, per germline (reference sequence). The CDR3 has 14 amino acids. CDR3 DNA: TGTGCCAGTACATGGACAGGGACCACAGATACGCAGTATTTT. Translated, it gives CASTWTGTTDTQYF. The entire variable domain, with the rest obtained from reference TRBV19 and TRBJ2-3, is as follows: DGGITQSPKYLFRKEGQNVTLSCEQNLNHDAMYWYRQDPGQGLRLIYYSQIVNDFQKGDIAEGYSVSREKKESFPLTVTSAQKNPTAFYLCASTWTGTTDTQYFGPGTRLTVL.

This rearrangement joins TRBV5-4 to TRBJ1-6; D is possibly TRBD1 (5 bases). The CDR3 runs 16 residues. V was trimmed by 0 bases and J by 10 bases, leaving 17 bases between them. In germline, CDR1 is SGHNT, CDR2 YYREEE (reference sequence). In nucleotides, the CDR3 is TGTGCCAGCAGCTTGGGCACCAGGGAGGTCGGGTCACCCCTCCACTTT. Translated: CASSLGTREVGSPLHF.

The J gene is TRBJ1-1, the V gene TRBV7-9, with D perhaps TRBD1 (6 bases). CDR3 length equals 15 residues. Trimming stripped 5 bases from V and 0 bases from J, with 13 bases between. Germline CDR1 SEHNR, CDR2 FQNEAQ (reference sequence). CDR3 bases: TGTGCCAGCAGCGAGGACAGCTACTTGAACACTGAAGCTTTCTTT. This gives the protein CASSEDSYLNTEAFF.

The rearrangement links TRBV5-4 to TRBJ2-6; TRBD2 might be the D (5 bases). Germline V gives CDR1 SGHNT, CDR2 YYREEE (reference sequence). The CDR3 is made up of 15 amino acids. V was trimmed by 2 bases and J by 3 bases, leaving 9 bases between them. The CDR3 reads CASSLGGLGANVLTF. CDR3 nucleotides: TGTGCCAGCAGCTTAGGCGGGCTTGGGGCCAACGTCCTGACTTTC.

In its sample, this clone was seen once. The J gene is TRBJ2-2, the V gene TRBV24-1; perhaps TRBD1 as D (6 bases). Trimming cost V 5 bases and J 0 bases, with 12 bases left between them. This CDR3 comprises 16 residues. Germline CDR1 KGHDR, CDR2 SFDVKD. This chain's CDR3 is CATSGPGTSNTGELFF. DNA for the CDR3: TGTGCCACCAGTGGGCCTGGGACATCGAACACCGGGGAGCTGTTTTTT.

V and J are TRBV11-3 and TRBJ1-2; no firm D call. Per the germline V gene, CDR1 is SGHNT and CDR2 is YENEEA. Trimming stripped 5 bases from V and 5 bases from J, with 21 bases between. The CDR3 spans 16 residues. In DNA form, the CDR3 reads TGTGCCAGCAGCCCGGTGGGTGGGATTAGAGGGTATGGCTACACCTTC. Translating it yields CASSPVGGIRGYGYTF.

The chain links TRBV5-4 to TRBJ2-7; 10 nucleotides match TRBD1. V gave up 2 bases and J gave up 5 bases; unmatched junction bases: 7. Germline CDR1 SGHNT, CDR2 YYREEE (reference sequence). The CDR3 has 15 residues. CDR3 protein: CASSLGQGDQDEQYF. DNA for the CDR3: TGTGCCAGCAGCTTAGGACAGGGGGATCAGGACGAGCAGTACTTC.

The chain is built from TRBV19 and TRBJ2-1; D is possibly TRBD1 (6 bases). The CDR3 has 14 amino acids. V shed 6 bases and J shed 5 bases, with 14 bases lying between them. CDR1 is LNHDA, CDR2 SQIVND, per germline (reference sequence). CDR3: CASSLEWDNNEQFF. The CDR3 DNA reads as TGTGCCAGTAGCTTGGAATGGGACAACAATGAGCAGTTCTTC.

The chain combines TRBV30 with TRBJ1-5, with no clear D. The CDR3 runs to 18 residues. Trimming stripped 4 bases from V and 5 bases from J, with 27 bases between. Looked up from germline, CDR1 is GTSNPN and CDR2 is SVGIG (reference sequence). CDR3 loop: CAWNPTRGVHGVDQPQHF. The CDR3 DNA sequence: TGTGCCTGGAACCCCACGCGAGGAGTCCACGGCGTTGATCAGCCCCAGCATTTT.

V usage is TRBV5-4 and J usage is TRBJ1-2; D is unclear. Per germline, CDR1 SGHNT and CDR2 YYREEE (reference sequence). The CDR3 length is 16 residues. V lost 4 bases and J 3 bases, leaving 19 bases between the germline ends. The CDR3: CASSTFGEVLDYGYTF. The CDR3 coding sequence is TGTGCCAGCAGCACTTTCGGAGAGGTACTAGACTATGGCTACACCTTC.

The rearrangement joins TRBV4-1 to TRBJ1-1, with D uncertain. Between the trimmed V and J ends, which lost 1 base and 1 base, there was a span of 10 bases. Germline CDR1 MGHRA, CDR2 YSYEKL. This CDR3 comprises 15 residues. Written as DNA, the CDR3 is TGCGCCAGCAGCCAAGTCAGTGCGGGGAACACTGAAGCTTTCTTT. This translates into CASSQVSAGNTEAFF.